A single sample gave rise to the 19 T cell receptor beta chains below, sequenced in a study of cytomegalovirus exposure and HLA in healthy donors. The method was immunoSEQ multiplex PCR; TCRdb's version includes in-frame clones alone and lacks a portion of them. The sample contains fewer than 400,000 clones, around 90% of which appear only once. Sequenced input: PBMCs. All receptors derive from a man younger than 40 in good health and CMV-seronegative.

A few counts support this clone. The chain links TRBV19 to TRBJ2-7; 8 bases are shared with TRBD1. The CDR3 consists of 14 residues. Losses at the gene ends were 3 bases for V and 3 bases for J; bases not matched to a gene: 4. CDR1 LNHDA and CDR2 SQIVND come from the germline V gene (reference sequence). CDR3 amino acids: CASSIDRGYYEQYF. Here the CDR3 DNA reads TGTGCCAGTAGTATTGACAGGGGATACTACGAGCAGTACTTC.

V is TRBV6-6 and J is TRBJ1-3; no clear D gene. V was clipped by 6 bases and J by 0 bases, with 12 bases between them. Germline CDR1 MNHNY, CDR2 SVGAGI (reference sequence). The CDR3 consists of 15 residues. CDR3 loop: CASRTGWSSGNTIYF. The CDR3 DNA reads as TGTGCCAGCAGAACCGGGTGGAGCTCTGGAAACACCATATATTTT.

This chain links TRBV6-6 with TRBJ2-7; TRBD1 agrees at 11 bases. The germline V gene encodes CDR1 MNHNY and CDR2 SVGAGI (reference sequence). J lost 6 bases, V lost 5 bases, and 3 bases had no gene match. This CDR3 spans 13 amino acids. The CDR3 bases are TGTGCCAGCAGTCGCGGGACAGGGGGCGAGCAGTACTTC. It specifies CASSRGTGGEQYF.

The rearrangement joins TRBV5-1 to TRBJ2-2; 10 nucleotides agree with TRBD2. Germline assignment: CDR1 SGHRS and CDR2 YFSETQ. CDR3 size: 16 residues. The trim removed 8 bases at V and 1 base at J, leaving 8 bases unmatched. DNA for the CDR3: TGCGCCAGTCGGGATACTAGCGGGGTGAACACCGGGGAGCTGTTTTTT. As protein: CASRDTSGVNTGELFF. Full variable domain (rest looked up from reference TRBV5-1 and TRBJ2-2): KAGVTQTPRYLIKTRGQQVTLSCSPISGHRSVSWYQQTPGQGLQFLFEYFSETQRNKGNFPGRFSGRQFSNSRSEMNVSTLELGDSALYLCASRDTSGVNTGELFFGEGSRLTVL.

The chain uses TRBV4-1 and TRBJ1-2; 8 bases fit TRBD1. Germline V lookup: CDR1 MGHRA, CDR2 YSYEKL. Trimming cost V 1 base and J 4 bases; bases outside gene matches: 11. The CDR3 extends over 17 amino acids. The CDR3 is CASSQAHGTGILYGYTF. CDR3 nucleotide sequence: TGCGCCAGCAGCCAAGCGCATGGGACAGGTATTCTCTATGGCTACACCTTC.

This clone appeared a single time. The chain links TRBV7-2 to TRBJ2-1, with 7 bases that match TRBD1. The CDR3 covers 15 residues. Germline lookup yields CDR1 SGHTA and CDR2 FQGNSA. With 3 bases clipped from V and 0 bases from J, the junction kept 2 bases outside the gene matches. The DNA for the CDR3 is TGTGCCAGCAGCTTCCGGGACAGCTCCTACAATGAGCAGTTCTTC. Translated, it gives CASSFRDSSYNEQFF.

The V and J genes are TRBV7-7 and TRBJ2-5; 8 bases line up with TRBD1. Germline V gene data show CDR1 as SSHAT and CDR2 as FNYEAQ (reference sequence). This CDR3 comprises 13 residues. Trimming at V came to 6 bases and at J to 5 bases, leaving 5 bases not matched to a gene. This chain's CDR3 is CASSPDRVETQYF. For the CDR3, the DNA is TGTGCCAGCAGTCCGGACAGGGTGGAGACCCAGTACTTC.

The chain uses TRBV13 and TRBJ1-1, with TRBD1 matching over 11 bases. From germline, CDR1 is PRHDT and CDR2 FYEKMQ (reference sequence). This CDR3 has 17 amino acids. V dropped 5 bases and J dropped 3; count of bases not matched to a gene: 11. The CDR3 spells CASSRLRTGGVYTEAFF. CDR3 bases: TGTGCCAGCAGCCGACTTAGGACAGGGGGCGTCTACACTGAAGCTTTCTTT.

The V gene is TRBV13, the J gene TRBJ1-3; no clear D. V was cut by 1 base and J by 0 bases, with 10 bases left in between. Germline CDR1 is PRHDT and CDR2 is FYEKMQ (reference sequence). This CDR3 comprises 16 residues. DNA for the CDR3: TGTGCCAGCAGCTTAGAGCGGATTCTCTCTGGAAACACCATATATTTT. Translation: CASSLERILSGNTIYF.

The count of this clone is one. The V and J genes are TRBV10-3 and TRBJ1-1; D may be TRBD1 (5 bases). CDR1 is ENHRY and CDR2 is SYGVKD in the germline V gene. This CDR3 is 15 amino acids long. With 0 bases removed from V and 2 bases from J, the gap between germline ends came to 10 bases. This CDR3 is CAISESNRINTEAFF. The CDR3 nucleotides read TGTGCCATCAGTGAGTCGAACAGGATTAACACTGAAGCTTTCTTT.

The chain couples TRBV27 to TRBJ1-4; D remains ambiguous. The ends were cut back, 4 bases at V and 8 bases at J, with 11 bases in the middle. Germline V gene sequence: CDR1 MNHEY, CDR2 SMNVEV (reference sequence). CDR3 length: 13 residues. The CDR3 sequence is CASSWARAEKLFF. CDR3 DNA sequence: TGTGCCAGCAGTTGGGCCCGCGCCGAAAAACTGTTTTTT.

This chain connects TRBV4-3 to TRBJ1-1; 12 nucleotides match TRBD1. V lost 4 bases to trimming and J lost 4 bases; unmatched junction nucleotides: 10. The CDR3 covers 17 residues. Germline V lookup: CDR1 LGHNA, CDR2 YSLEER. Written as DNA, the CDR3 is TGCGCCAGCAGCCCCCAGGGGACAGGGGGCTTTGGCACTGAAGCTTTCTTT. The encoded protein is CASSPQGTGGFGTEAFF.

The chain is built from TRBV2 and TRBJ1-6; no definite D call. From germline, CDR1 is SNHLY and CDR2 FYNNEI. The CDR3 is 16 amino acids. V lost 5 bases and J 6 bases, leaving 17 bases between the germline ends. The DNA of the CDR3 is TGTGCCAGCAGTCCTTATCCGGGAAGTAGTAATTCACCCCTCCACTTT. This sequence encodes CASSPYPGSSNSPLHF. Complete variable domain (other parts from reference TRBV2 and TRBJ1-6): EPEVTQTPSHQVTQMGQEVILRCVPISNHLYFYWYRQILGQKVEFLVSFYNNEISEKSEIFDDQFSVERPDGSNFTLKIRSTKLEDSAMYFCASSPYPGSSNSPLHFGNGTRLTVT.

This chain links TRBV9 with TRBJ2-1; 7 bases line up with TRBD2. V dropped 1 base and J dropped 1; count of bases not matched to a gene: 14. The CDR3 covers 19 residues. The V gene's germline CDR1 is SGDLS and CDR2 YYNGEE. CDR3 sequence (DNA): TGTGCCAGCAGCGTACTACCCCAAAGTGGGGGGGGGTCCTACAATGAGCAGTTCTTC. This gives the protein CASSVLPQSGGGSYNEQFF. The whole variable domain, remainder taken from reference TRBV9 and TRBJ2-1, is DSGVTQTPKHLITATGQRVTLRCSPRSGDLSVYWYQQSLDQGLQFLIQYYNGEERAKGNILERFSAQQFPDLHSELNLSSLELGDSALYFCASSVLPQSGGGSYNEQFFGPGTRLTVL.

V and J are TRBV19 and TRBJ1-2; D is unclear. Between the trimmed V and J ends, which lost 4 bases and 4 bases, there was a span of 13 bases. CDR3 length equals 14 residues. Germline values: CDR1 LNHDA, CDR2 SQIVND (reference sequence). The CDR3 DNA sequence: TGTGCCAGTAGTAAAACGGTCTCCTTCTATGGCTACACCTTC. It translates to CASSKTVSFYGYTF. Full variable domain (outside the CDR3, taken from reference TRBV19 and TRBJ1-2): DGGITQSPKYLFRKEGQNVTLSCEQNLNHDAMYWYRQDPGQGLRLIYYSQIVNDFQKGDIAEGYSVSREKKESFPLTVTSAQKNPTAFYLCASSKTVSFYGYTFGSGTRLTVV.

The rearrangement links TRBV27 to TRBJ1-1; TRBD1 aligns across 10 bases. The CDR3 sequence is 15 residues long. Germline V gives CDR1 MNHEY, CDR2 SMNVEV (reference sequence). V gave up 2 bases and J gave up 1 base; unmatched junction bases: 1. CDR3 DNA sequence: TGTGCCAGCAGTTTAGACAGGGGGCCGAACACTGAAGCTTTCTTT. It is translated as CASSLDRGPNTEAFF.

This chain joins TRBV5-6 and TRBJ2-7, with 7 bases identical to TRBD2. Unmatched junction bases numbered 13, after V lost 3 bases and J lost 7 bases. This CDR3 has 15 residues. Germline V gene lookup returns CDR1 SGHDT and CDR2 YYEEEE. The DNA of the CDR3 is TGTGCCAGCAGCTGGTCAGCGGGGCCCTGGGGGGAGCAGTACTTC. This gives the protein CASSWSAGPWGEQYF.

This clone was seen a single time. The CDR3 bases are TGTGCCAGCAGTCCAGAAGGGCCAGGGTTTGTTCAGCCCCAGCATTTT. This sequence encodes CASSPEGPGFVQPQHF. The rearrangement joins TRBV27 to TRBJ1-5; TRBD1 is a possible D gene (5 bases). Trimming removed 5 bases from V and 6 bases from J, with 20 bases in between. The CDR3 runs to 16 residues. CDR1 and CDR2 from the germline V gene are MNHEY and SMNVEV (reference sequence).

CDR3 DNA: TGTGCCAGACCCACGTCAGGACTCATACCCTCTGGGGCCAACGTCCTGACTTTC. Amino acids: CARPTSGLIPSGANVLTF. The rearrangement uses TRBV5-6 and TRBJ2-6, with D possibly TRBD2 on 5 matching bases. This CDR3 is 18 amino acids long. The V gene's germline CDR1 is SGHDT and CDR2 YYEEEE. Trimming removed 8 bases from V and 0 bases from J, with 21 bases in between.